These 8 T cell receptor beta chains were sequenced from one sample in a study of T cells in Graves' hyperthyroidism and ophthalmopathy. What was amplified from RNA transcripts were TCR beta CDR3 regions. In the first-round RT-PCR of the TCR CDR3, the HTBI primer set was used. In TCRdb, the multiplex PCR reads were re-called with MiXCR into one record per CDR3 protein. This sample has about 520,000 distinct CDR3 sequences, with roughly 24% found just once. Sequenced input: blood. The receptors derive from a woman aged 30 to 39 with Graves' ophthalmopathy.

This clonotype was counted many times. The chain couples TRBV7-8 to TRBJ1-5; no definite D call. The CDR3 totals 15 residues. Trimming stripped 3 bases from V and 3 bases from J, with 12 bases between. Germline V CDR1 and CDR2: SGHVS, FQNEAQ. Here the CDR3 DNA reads TGTGCCAGCAGCTTGTACAGAGTTCCCAATCAGCCCCAGCATTTT. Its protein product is CASSLYRVPNQPQHF.

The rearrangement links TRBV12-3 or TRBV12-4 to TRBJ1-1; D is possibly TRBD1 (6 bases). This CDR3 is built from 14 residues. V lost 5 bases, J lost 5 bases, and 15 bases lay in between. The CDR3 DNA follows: TGTGCCAGCAGTGGACAGTCGAAAATGACTGAAGCTTTCTTT. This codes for CASSGQSKMTEAFF.

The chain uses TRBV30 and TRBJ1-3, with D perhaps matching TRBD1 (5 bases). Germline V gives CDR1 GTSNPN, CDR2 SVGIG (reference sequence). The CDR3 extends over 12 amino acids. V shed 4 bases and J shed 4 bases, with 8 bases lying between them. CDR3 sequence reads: CAWTGYGNTIYF. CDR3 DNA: TGTGCCTGGACAGGGTACGGAAACACCATATATTTT.

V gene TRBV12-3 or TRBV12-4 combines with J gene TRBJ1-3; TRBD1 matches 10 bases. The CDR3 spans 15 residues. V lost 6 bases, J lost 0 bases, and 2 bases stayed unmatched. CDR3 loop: CASRWTGGSGNTIYF. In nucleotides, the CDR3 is TGTGCCAGCAGATGGACAGGGGGCTCTGGAAACACCATATATTTT.

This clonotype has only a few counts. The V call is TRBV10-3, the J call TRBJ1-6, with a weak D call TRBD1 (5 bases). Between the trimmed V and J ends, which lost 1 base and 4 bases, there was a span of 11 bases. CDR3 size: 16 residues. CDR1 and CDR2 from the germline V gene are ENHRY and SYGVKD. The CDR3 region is CAISEFDRSYNSPLHF. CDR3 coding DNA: TGTGCCATCAGTGAGTTTGACAGAAGTTATAATTCACCCCTCCACTTT.

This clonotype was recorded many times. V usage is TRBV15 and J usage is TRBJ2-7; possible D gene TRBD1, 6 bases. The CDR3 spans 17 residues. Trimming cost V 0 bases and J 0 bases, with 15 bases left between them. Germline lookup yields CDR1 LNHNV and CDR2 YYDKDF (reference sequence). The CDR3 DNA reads TGTGCCACCAGCAGAGATCACGGTAACAGGGTCTCCTACGAGCAGTACTTC. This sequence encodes CATSRDHGNRVSYEQYF. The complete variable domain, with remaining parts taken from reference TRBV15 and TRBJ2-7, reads DAMVIQNPRYQVTQFGKPVTLSCSQTLNHNVMYWYQQKSSQAPKLLFHYYDKDFNNEADTPDNFQSRRPNTSFCFLDIRSPGLGDTAMYLCATSRDHGNRVSYEQYFGPGTRLTVT.

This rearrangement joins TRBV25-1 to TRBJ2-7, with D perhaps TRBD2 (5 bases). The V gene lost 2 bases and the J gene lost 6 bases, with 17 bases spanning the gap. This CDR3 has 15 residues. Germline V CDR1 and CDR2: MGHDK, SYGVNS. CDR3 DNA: TGTGCCAGCAGTGAAGGGAGTAGCGACGTATCCGAGCAGTACTTC. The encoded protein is CASSEGSSDVSEQYF.

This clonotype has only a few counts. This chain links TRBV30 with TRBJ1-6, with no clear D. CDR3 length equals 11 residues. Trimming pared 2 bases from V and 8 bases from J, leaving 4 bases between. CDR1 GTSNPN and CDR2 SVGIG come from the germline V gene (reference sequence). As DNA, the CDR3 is TGTGCCTGGAGTAAAGATTCACCCCTCCACTTT. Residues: CAWSKDSPLHF.